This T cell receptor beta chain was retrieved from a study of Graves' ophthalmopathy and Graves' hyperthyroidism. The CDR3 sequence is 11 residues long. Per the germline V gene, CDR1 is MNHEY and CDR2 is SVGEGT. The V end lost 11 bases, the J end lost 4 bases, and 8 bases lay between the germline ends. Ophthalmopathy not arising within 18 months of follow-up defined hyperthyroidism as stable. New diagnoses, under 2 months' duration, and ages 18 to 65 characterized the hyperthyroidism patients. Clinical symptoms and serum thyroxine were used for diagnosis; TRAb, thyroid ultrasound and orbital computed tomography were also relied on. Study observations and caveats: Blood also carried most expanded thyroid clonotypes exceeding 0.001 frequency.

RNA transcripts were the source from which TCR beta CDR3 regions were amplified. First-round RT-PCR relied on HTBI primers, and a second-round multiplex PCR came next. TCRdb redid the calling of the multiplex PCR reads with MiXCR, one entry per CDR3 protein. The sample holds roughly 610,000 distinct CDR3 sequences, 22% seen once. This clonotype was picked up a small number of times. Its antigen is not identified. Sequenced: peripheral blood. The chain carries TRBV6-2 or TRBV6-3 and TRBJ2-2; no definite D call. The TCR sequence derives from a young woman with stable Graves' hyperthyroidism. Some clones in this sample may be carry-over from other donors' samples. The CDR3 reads CAPPSTGELFF. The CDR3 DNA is TGTGCCCCCCCCTCCACCGGGGAGCTGTTTTTT.